This TCR beta chain was sequenced in a study of cytomegalovirus exposure and HLA in healthy donors (TCRdb year 2017). In terms of the full investigation: In an earlier analysis of under 750 of the donors, about 260 Gb of sequence data and 95 million to 130 million unique TCR beta sequences from roughly 200 million T cells were reported. An earlier analysis of 587 of the donors used high-throughput TCR beta sequencing to judge whether each TCR beta V gene segment behaved as functional or pseudogenic. Typing coverage varied by locus: roughly 629-640 donors for A, B, C, DRB1 and DQB1; approximately 520 for DQA1; more than 600 for DPA1; approximately 490 for DPB1. Every repertoire in the discovery cohort had been generated on one and the same sequencing platform. The T cell repertoires of around 670 subjects were profiled by immunosequencing and related to cytomegalovirus serostatus. Among the roughly 430 genotyped donors, approximately 81% belonged to the genetic ancestry cluster associated with self-reported Caucasian donors. Roughly 300 gigabases of sequencing data and tens of millions of unique TCR sequences were included in an early release covering roughly 700 HLA-typed donors. The later analysis used no new phenotypic data to find candidate immune exposures, relying instead on TCR beta sequences and their occurrence across donors. Several DR-DQ haplotypes were handled as single units for association and clustering, since linkage in the cohort was strong. Among around 400 genotyped donors of the cohort, an average of roughly 240,000 unique TCR beta nucleotide sequences were sequenced per donor, around 18% of them non-productive. HLA typing included class I and class II loci at four-digit resolution. The aim of the study was to test whether cataloging public T cell receptors could identify signatures of past pathogen exposure. A later analysis re-analyzed previously published TCR beta repertoires from approximately 700 donors and added high-resolution HLA genotyping to study TCR occurrence patterns. The study combined high-throughput TCR immunosequencing, statistical association of individual TCRs with disease status, and machine learning to predict cytomegalovirus infection status. A later genetic analysis used genome-wide SNP genotypes for about 60% of the 666 donors, treating that subset as a discovery cohort. Donor age, sex, ethnicity and CMV serostatus were collected together with the repertoire data. A separate validation cohort of some 130 different subjects was used in addition to the approximately 670-subject first cohort.

The library was obtained by the immunoSEQ multiplex PCR assay. The multiplex PCR relied on a mix of 60 forward primers for TCR Vbeta segments and 13 reverse primers for TCR Jbeta segments. Amplification of the CDR3 region of rearranged TCR beta genes was performed with a multiplex PCR assay on genomic DNA. On the Illumina HiSeq System, the amplified TCR beta libraries were sequenced as 87-base-pair reads. Regarding the original processing steps: Across the 500 to 700 repertoires, a later analysis counted around 80 million unique TCR beta chains, about 10 million of which were shared by at least two donors. To remove PCR and sequencing errors, raw reads were error-corrected and collapsed into unique sequences using a nearest-neighbor algorithm that merged closely related sequences. To assign V, D and J gene segments, CDR3 sequences were aligned to IMGT reference sequences. For a sequence to be retained, at least a six-nucleotide match to both a V gene segment and a J gene segment was required. Rearrangements were called productive when the CDR3 lacked stop codons and stayed in frame with V and J; all others were non-productive. Following IMGT convention, CDR3 was defined as the stretch from the second conserved V-encoded cysteine to the conserved J-encoded phenylalanine. The earlier analysis of fewer than 700 of the donors excluded sequences that lacked an unambiguous match to a single V gene segment. In an earlier analysis of some 590 of the donors, V segments were called functional above 56.7% productive rearrangements and were called segregating when the between-donor standard deviation exceeded 5%. A statistical classification framework was developed to diagnose cytomegalovirus status using the catalog of TCR beta chain sequences. V and J gene assignment, in a later analysis, came from comparing TCR nucleotide sequences with IMGT/GENE-DB human TR gene sequences. A later analysis assigned CDR3 sequences and most-parsimonious VDJ recombination scenarios with the TCRdist pipeline. In a later analysis, every TCR beta chain was defined by the combination of its CDR3 amino acid sequence and its V-gene family, and reads without a unique V-gene family were dropped. A later analysis removed 500 to 650 highly shared, low-generation-probability nucleotide sequences to deal with suspected cross-contamination and a sequencing artifact. In a later analysis, a clonal expansion index for each public chain was calculated from normalized within-repertoire ranks of inferred template counts. A later analysis computed generation probabilities with a VDJ recombination model fitted to out-of-frame rearrangements, and checked the results against IGoR. In a later analysis, hypergeometric tests were used to score TCR-TCR, TCR-HLA and TCR-CMV co-occurrence, with a repertoire-size bias correction applied to TCR pairs. To estimate false discovery rates, a later analysis permuted the HLA or CMV assignments 20 times. In a later analysis, co-occurring TCRs were grouped using DBSCAN, with TCRdist sequence similarity added in when clustering inside HLA-allele-positive subsets. Repertoires with fewer than 30,000 or more than 120,000 public chains were left out of co-occurrence clustering, as were about five repertoires with anomalous nucleotide sharing. What TCRdb holds here is the immuneACCESS table cut down to in-frame rearrangements. Part of the clones is not present; checked against another copy, under half of the missing clones reflect an unresolved V gene, and the others are unexplained. V and J calls plus clone size are reproduced from that table; the DNA served to infer D and trimming. In all, the sample holds about 180,000 clones, and 70% to 85% of those were seen once. The ten biggest clones cover 3.7% of the sample.

What the research found in general, with its limitations: Assigning TCR associations to individual alleles was difficult when HLA alleles, especially DR and DQ, strongly co-occurred. A cluster of highly shared sequence variants was judged likely to represent a technical artifact of the sequencing pipeline. Three of the identified cytomegalovirus-associated TCR beta chains were confirmed in vitro to be specific for cytomegalovirus antigens. It was suggested by the authors that the approach could potentially be generalized to other disease states and immunological phenotypes. The earlier analysis of around 600 of the donors excluded roughly 16 rarely observed V segments, including chromosome 9 orphons, because counts were too low. HLA typing was unavailable for some donors at each locus, so association tests used only the typed subset. In this cohort, only TCR beta chains were sequenced, and detectable features were limited by the absence of alpha or paired-chain data. The classifier was reported to diagnose cytomegalovirus status with high specificity and sensitivity in both the original cohort and the validation cohort. Across donors, most TCR sequences were observed very rarely, whereas some public TCRs were present in many individuals. A total of around 150 TCR beta chains were listed by the study as associated with cytomegalovirus. A later analysis associated about 16,000 TCR beta sequences with specific HLA alleles at a false discovery rate of 0.05. A further reported finding was that TCR beta sequences accurately predicted the HLA-A and HLA-B alleles for most subjects in the first cohort. CMV serostatus was the only immune exposure information available for the cohort. In a later genetic analysis, fewer N-insertions in productive TCRs were reported among donors in an Asian-associated ancestry cluster than the approximately 670-donor mean. In a later analysis, the rate of TCR association differed among HLA loci, with DRB1 alleles having the most associated TCRs and HLA-C alleles having the fewest. Correlated functional status among segregating V segments might be attributable to linkage disequilibrium, but an unknown experimental factor could not be ruled out. In an earlier analysis of some 550 of the donors, most TCR beta V segments were observed in productive rearrangements about 90% or about 30% of the time, broadly matching IMGT annotations. In a later analysis, most CMV-associated TCR beta chains were found to appear HLA-restricted, with HLA associations seemingly driven largely by CMV exposure. The presence/absence analyses assumed that sequencing depth was roughly uniform across donors, and that assumption may not be true. In a later genetic analysis, a missense DCLRE1C variant was associated with V-gene and J-gene trimming of TCR beta chains, and the association was replicated in an independent cohort. In a later analysis, several top co-occurrence clusters were reported to appear linked to parvovirus B19, influenza, CMV and Epstein-Barr virus. A later analysis found that HLA-associated TCR beta chains were more clonally expanded and had lower generation probabilities than equally common non-associated chains.

The cohort was made up of about 610 healthy bone marrow donors. At the time of sampling, every cohort member was nominally healthy, though immune exposures that went unrecorded were likely present. The donor tested CMV seropositive, placing the donor among the 289 seropositive members of the cohort. A peripheral blood sample was provided by each donor, and peripheral blood mononuclear cells were used for TCR beta sequencing. The Qiagen DNeasy Blood Extraction Kit was used to extract genomic DNA from the blood cell samples. This clone was recorded once. Its antigen remains undetermined. Base qualities were left out, and no much larger clone turns up one base away. The TCR comes from a woman in her sixties in good health and CMV-seropositive. Source material: PBMCs.

The CDR3 is CASSIWAGGGGNQPQHF. In nucleotides, the sequence is TGTGCCAGTAGTATTTGGGCAGGGGGTGGTGGCAATCAGCCCCAGCATTTT. The chain is made from TRBV19 and TRBJ1-5, with 7 bases aligning to TRBD1. Germline trimming amounts to 3 bases on V and 2 bases on J, with 10 as the count of junction bases outside the gene matches. The CDR3, from cysteine to phenylalanine, totals 17 residues. Left in the record is the CDR3 DNA by itself, 51 bases read in frame from the first base. Reading the germline V gene (reference sequence) gives CDR1 LNHDA and CDR2 SQIVND.